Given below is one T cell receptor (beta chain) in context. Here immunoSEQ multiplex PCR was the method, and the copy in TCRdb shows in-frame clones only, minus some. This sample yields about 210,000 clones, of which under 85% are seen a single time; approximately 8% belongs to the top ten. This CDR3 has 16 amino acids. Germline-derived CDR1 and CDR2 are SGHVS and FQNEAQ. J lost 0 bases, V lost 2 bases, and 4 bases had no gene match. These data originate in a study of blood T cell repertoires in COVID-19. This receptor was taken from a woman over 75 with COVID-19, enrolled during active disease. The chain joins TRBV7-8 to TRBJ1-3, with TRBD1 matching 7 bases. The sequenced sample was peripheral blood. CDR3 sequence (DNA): TGTGCCAGCAGCTTAATGGGACAGCACTCTGGAAACACCATATATTTT. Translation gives CASSLMGQHSGNTIYF.